A single sample gave rise to the 27 T cell receptor beta chains below, sequenced in a study of blood T cell repertoires in COVID-19. Assay used: immunoSEQ multiplex PCR; TCRdb lists only in-frame clones, some missing. The table has approximately 350,000 clones, approximately 92% seen once. The specimen was PBMCs or T cells enriched from blood (not recorded which). These receptors all stem from a man between 18 and 35 years old who had recovered from COVID-19.

CDR3 sequence: CASSYDGETEAFF. The CDR3 DNA reads TGTGCCAGCAGTTACGACGGGGAGACTGAAGCTTTCTTT. The V and J genes are TRBV6-5 and TRBJ1-1; D unclear. Germline V gene lookup returns CDR1 MNHEY and CDR2 SVGAGI. This CDR3 contains 13 residues. The V and J ends lost 2 bases and 5 bases respectively, with 9 bases between them.

This sequence joins TRBV7-2 and TRBJ2-3, with 9 bases identical to TRBD2. The CDR3 is 15 residues long. J lost 4 bases, V lost 3 bases, and 5 bases had no gene match. Germline V CDR1 and CDR2: SGHTA, FQGNSA. The CDR3 protein is CASSFLAGLADTQYF. The CDR3 nucleotides are TGTGCCAGCAGCTTTCTAGCGGGATTAGCAGATACGCAGTATTTT. Together with reference TRBV7-2 and TRBJ2-3, the CDR3 gives the full variable domain: GAGVSQSPSNKVTEKGKDVELRCDPISGHTALYWYRQSLGQGLEFLIYFQGNSAPDKSGLPSDRFSAERTGGSVSTLTIQRTQQEDSAVYLCASSFLAGLADTQYFGPGTRLTVL.

This chain links TRBV5-1 with TRBJ2-1, with D possibly being TRBD2 (5 bases). The CDR3 runs to 15 residues. Germline V gene sequence: CDR1 SGHRS, CDR2 YFSETQ. The germline V and J ends were trimmed by 2 bases and 0 bases, with 9 bases remaining between them. CDR3 region: CASSLADSSYNEQFF. The CDR3 DNA reads TGCGCCAGCAGCTTAGCGGATAGCTCCTACAATGAGCAGTTCTTC.

This chain joins TRBV2 and TRBJ1-3; D remains unclear. CDR3 length equals 13 residues. Germline values: CDR1 SNHLY, CDR2 FYNNEI. Trimming removed 10 bases at V and 0 bases at J, with 10 bases between. CDR3 coding DNA: TGTGCCATCCTACGTCGCTCTGGAAACACCATATATTTT. This translates into CAILRRSGNTIYF.

The chain links TRBV21-1 to TRBJ1-6; TRBD1, as called in the table, went unchecked against the DNA. TRBV21-1 is noted as a pseudogene. CDR3 size: 19 residues. The DNA for the CDR3 is TGTGCCAGCAGCAAAGCGTTTAGGGACAAGAGCTCCTATAATTCACCCCTCCACTTT. This encodes CASSKAFRDKSSYNSPLHF.

This clone was detected only once. V gene TRBV29-1 combines with J gene TRBJ1-2; D ambiguous. Germline V gene sequence: CDR1 SQVTM, CDR2 ANQGSEA. The CDR3 contains 12 residues. V lost 6 bases, J lost 3 bases, and 11 bases lay in between. The CDR3 reads CSVGGQDYGYTF. For the CDR3, the DNA is TGCAGCGTAGGCGGGCAGGACTATGGCTACACCTTC.

V gene TRBV19 combines with J gene TRBJ2-7, with TRBD2 matching over 8 bases. Germline CDR1 LNHDA, CDR2 SQIVND (reference sequence). V was pared by 7 bases and J by 3 bases, with 11 bases of the junction left unmatched. This CDR3 spans 15 amino acids. The CDR3 protein is CASTPGGLLSYEQYF. As DNA, the CDR3 is TGTGCCAGTACCCCGGGGGGGCTGTTAAGCTACGAGCAGTACTTC.

This rearrangement joins TRBV2 to TRBJ2-7, with TRBD2 matching over 12 bases. V lost 6 bases to trimming and J lost 6 bases; unmatched junction nucleotides: 0. The CDR3 totals 12 residues. CDR1 is SNHLY, CDR2 FYNNEI, per germline. The CDR3 nucleotides are TGTGCCAGCAGGGGACTAGCGGGCGAGCAGTACTTC. It is translated as CASRGLAGEQYF.

V is TRBV18 and J is TRBJ1-2; perhaps TRBD1 as D (5 bases). The CDR3 loop spans 14 amino acids. The V gene lost 2 bases and the J gene lost 5 bases, with 12 bases spanning the gap. In germline, CDR1 is KGHSH, CDR2 LQKENI. For the CDR3, the DNA is TGTGCCAGCTCACCAATGGAACAGGCTTATGGCTACACCTTC. Its translation: CASSPMEQAYGYTF. The full variable domain, completed using reference TRBV18 and TRBJ1-2, is NAGVMQNPRHLVRRRGQEARLRCSPMKGHSHVYWYRQLPEEGLKFMVYLQKENIIDESGMPKERFSAEFPKEGPSILRIQQVVRGDSAAYFCASSPMEQAYGYTFGSGTRLTVV.

With regard to this clone: At one end the junction does not follow the germline gene, possibly because of a read error. The chain has TRBV5-5 and TRBJ1-2; D gene uncertain. The CDR3 covers 13 residues. Germline V CDR1 and CDR2: SGHKS, YYEKEE (reference sequence). CDR3 in amino acids: CASSSFLTGRPAF. For the CDR3, the DNA is TGTGCCAGCAGCAGCTTCCTCACGGGTCGTCCGGCCTTC.

This rearrangement joins TRBV5-1 to TRBJ2-2; D is unclear. With 5 bases removed from V and 0 bases from J, the gap between germline ends came to 11 bases. The CDR3 runs to 15 residues. Germline values: CDR1 SGHRS, CDR2 YFSETQ. The CDR3 loop is CASRRESANTGELFF. CDR3 sequence (DNA): TGCGCCAGCAGGCGAGAGAGCGCGAACACCGGGGAGCTGTTTTTT. Based on the CDR3 plus reference TRBV5-1 and TRBJ2-2, the full variable domain is KAGVTQTPRYLIKTRGQQVTLSCSPISGHRSVSWYQQTPGQGLQFLFEYFSETQRNKGNFPGRFSGRQFSNSRSEMNVSTLELGDSALYLCASRRESANTGELFFGEGSRLTVL.

The CDR3 spells CASSLRPGEINTEAFF. Here the CDR3 DNA reads TGTGCCAGCAGTTTGAGACCCGGGGAGATAAACACTGAAGCTTTCTTT. The gene calls are TRBV28 and TRBJ1-1, with D unresolved. In germline, CDR1 is MDHEN, CDR2 SYDVKM. V was trimmed by 3 bases and J by 2 bases, leaving 16 bases between them. CDR3 size: 16 residues. The complete variable domain, with remaining parts taken from reference TRBV28 and TRBJ1-1, reads DVKVTQSSRYLVKRTGEKVFLECVQDMDHENMFWYRQDPGLGLRLIYFSYDVKMKEKGDIPEGYSVSREKKERFSLILESASTNQTSMYLCASSLRPGEINTEAFFGQGTRLTVV.

V is TRBV19 and J is TRBJ2-7, with TRBD2 matching 7 bases. V lost 6 bases and J lost 5; bases outside the gene matches: 13. Germline V lookup: CDR1 LNHDA, CDR2 SQIVND (reference sequence). The CDR3 totals 15 residues. The CDR3, as DNA: TGTGCCAGTAGGAAAGCGGGGCTTGAGGCGGACGAGCAGTACTTC. This translates into CASRKAGLEADEQYF.

The chain combines TRBV28 with TRBJ2-7; weak D call: TRBD1 (6 bases). Per germline, CDR1 MDHEN and CDR2 SYDVKM. Trimming removed 6 bases from V and 0 bases from J, with 15 bases in between. This CDR3 has 15 amino acids. The CDR3 DNA follows: TGTGCCAGCAGGCGACTATCACAGGGCTCCTACGAGCAGTACTTC. Its protein product is CASRRLSQGSYEQYF.

The chain recombines TRBV11-3 with TRBJ2-1; TRBD2 aligns across 12 bases. Looked up from germline, CDR1 is SGHNT and CDR2 is YENEEA. The CDR3 sequence is 15 residues long. The V and J ends lost 5 bases and 4 bases, in that order; junction bases with no gene match: 3. CDR3 DNA sequence: TGTGCCAGCAGCACTAGCGGGGGGCCATACAATGAGCAGTTCTTC. It encodes CASSTSGGPYNEQFF.

The rearrangement links TRBV27 to TRBJ1-1; 8 bases are shared with TRBD1. This CDR3 spans 14 amino acids. CDR1 MNHEY and CDR2 SMNVEV come from the germline V gene (reference sequence). The V segment lost 7 bases and the J segment 5 bases; nucleotides outside the gene matches: 9. Written as DNA, the CDR3 is TGTGCCAGCAAACTGGCAGGGGGCTGGACTGAAGCTTTCTTT. It specifies CASKLAGGWTEAFF.

Regarding this clone: The sample contains more than one DNA sequence encoding this CDR3. The CDR3 DNA follows: TGCAGCTCTCGGGAGAACTATGGCTACACCTTC. Its protein is CSSRENYGYTF. The chain joins TRBV29-1 to TRBJ1-2; unclear D gene. Trimming removed 8 bases at V and 2 bases at J, with 9 bases between. The CDR3 spans 11 residues. CDR1 is SQVTM, CDR2 ANQGSEA, per germline.

The sample holds one count of this clone. V is TRBV12-3 or TRBV12-4 and J is TRBJ1-1; unclear D gene. CDR3 length: 13 amino acids. Trimming removed 0 bases at V and 7 bases at J, with 9 bases between. The CDR3 coding sequence is TGTGCCAGCAGTTTAGCGTTGCGGGGTGAAGCTTTCTTT. This translates into CASSLALRGEAFF.

This rearrangement joins TRBV7-2 to TRBJ2-7, with D maybe TRBD1 (6 bases). V shed 3 bases and J shed 3 bases, with 15 bases lying between them. This CDR3 is 15 amino acids long. The germline V gene has CDR1 SGHTA and CDR2 FQGNSA. CDR3 DNA sequence: TGTGCCAGCAGCTTCCAGTCTAGGGGGTTCTACGAGCAGTACTTC. Amino acids: CASSFQSRGFYEQYF. The full variable domain, its missing parts supplied by reference TRBV7-2 and TRBJ2-7, is GAGVSQSPSNKVTEKGKDVELRCDPISGHTALYWYRQSLGQGLEFLIYFQGNSAPDKSGLPSDRFSAERTGGSVSTLTIQRTQQEDSAVYLCASSFQSRGFYEQYFGPGTRLTVT.

The chain joins TRBV5-1 to TRBJ2-3; TRBD2 matches 7 bases. V shed 4 bases, J shed 0 bases, and the junction held 11 bases outside the gene matches. Germline-derived CDR1 and CDR2 are SGHRS and YFSETQ. The length of the CDR3 is 17 residues. The CDR3 DNA reads TGCGCCAGCAGCCCTCCTTCGGGGGGAACTAGCACAGATACGCAGTATTTT. Encoded protein: CASSPPSGGTSTDTQYF.

This chain links TRBV27 with TRBJ1-5; TRBD1 matches at 8 bases. The CDR3 contains 18 residues. After removal of 5 bases from V and 4 bases from J, the junction contained 16 bases not matched to a gene. The germline gives CDR1 MNHEY, CDR2 SMNVEV (reference sequence). As DNA, the CDR3 is TGTGCCAGCAGTCCCCACCCATGGACAGGGCTAGGGAATCAGCCCCAGCATTTT. This sequence encodes CASSPHPWTGLGNQPQHF.

V gene TRBV24-1 combines with J gene TRBJ2-7; 9 bases agree with TRBD1. The CDR3 length is 16 residues. The germline gives CDR1 KGHDR, CDR2 SFDVKD. V lost 4 bases, J lost 0 bases, and 6 bases stayed unmatched. The CDR3, as DNA: TGTGCCACCAGTGACAACGGACAGGGGACCTCCTACGAGCAGTACTTC. Its protein product is CATSDNGQGTSYEQYF.

V gene TRBV7-2 combines with J gene TRBJ1-6; D unclear. The V gene's germline CDR1 is SGHTA and CDR2 FQGNSA. CDR3 size: 17 residues. V lost 2 bases and J 0 bases, leaving 11 bases between the germline ends. The CDR3 sequence is CASSLSVRSSYNSPLHF. CDR3 DNA sequence: TGTGCCAGCAGCTTATCCGTCAGAAGCTCCTATAATTCACCCCTCCACTTT.

This chain links TRBV5-4 with TRBJ1-1; D is unresolved. This CDR3 comprises 13 residues. CDR1 and CDR2 (germline): SGHNT, YYREEE (reference sequence). V was shortened by 0 bases and J by 2 bases, with 5 bases between the two germline ends. In DNA form, the CDR3 reads TGTGCCAGCAGCTTGGGACTTAACACTGAAGCTTTCTTT. Amino acid sequence: CASSLGLNTEAFF. Full variable domain (rest looked up from reference TRBV5-4 and TRBJ1-1): ETGVTQSPTHLIKTRGQQVTLRCSSQSGHNTVSWYQQALGQGPQFIFQYYREEENGRGNFPPRFSGLQFPNYSSELNVNALELDDSALYLCASSLGLNTEAFFGQGTRLTVV.

This sequence joins TRBV5-1 and TRBJ2-5; 7 positions match TRBD2. The CDR3 is 14 amino acids. From germline, CDR1 is SGHRS and CDR2 YFSETQ. After removal of 1 base from V and 4 bases from J, the junction contained 4 bases not matched to a gene. The DNA for the CDR3 is TGCGCCAGCAGCTTGATAACGGGGGGAGAGACCCAGTACTTC. Its translation: CASSLITGGETQYF.

This chain joins TRBV18 and TRBJ2-1, with TRBD1 matching 7 bases. Germline-derived CDR1 and CDR2 are KGHSH and LQKENI. This CDR3 has 14 amino acids. J was trimmed by 8 bases and V by 6 bases; bases with no gene match: 10. The CDR3 nucleotides read TGTGCCAGCTCGCAGAGACAGGGTCTCTATGAGCAGTTCTTC. It codes for CASSQRQGLYEQFF.

CDR3 amino acids: CASSATSGVNEQFF. The DNA for the CDR3 is TGTGCCAGCAGCGCCACTAGCGGGGTCAATGAGCAGTTCTTC. V is TRBV9 and J is TRBJ2-1; 10 positions match TRBD2. V gave up 3 bases and J gave up 6 bases; unmatched junction bases: 3. Germline V gives CDR1 SGDLS, CDR2 YYNGEE. The CDR3 sequence is 14 residues long.